This TCR beta chain was sequenced for a study of cytomegalovirus exposure and HLA in healthy donors (dated 2017 in TCRdb). Background for the entire study: An earlier analysis of around 600 of the donors reported 250 to 300 Gb of sequence data and more than 90 million unique TCR beta sequences from about 200 million T cells. Among 398 genotyped donors of the cohort, an average of approximately 240,000 unique TCR beta nucleotide sequences was sequenced per donor, of which about 19% were non-productive. Of the approximately 400 genotyped donors, roughly 85% fell in the genetic ancestry cluster associated with self-reported Caucasian donors. The study combined high-throughput TCR immunosequencing, statistical association of individual TCRs with disease status, and machine learning to predict cytomegalovirus infection status. A later analysis re-analyzed previously published TCR beta repertoires from roughly 630 donors and added high-resolution HLA genotyping to study TCR occurrence patterns. Rather than drawing on any new phenotypic data, the later analysis identified candidate immune exposures from TCR beta sequences and the way those sequences occurred across donors. Alongside the repertoire data, information on donor age, sex, ethnicity and CMV serostatus was compiled. In a later genetic analysis, genome-wide SNP genotypes for about three fifths of the roughly 670 donors were used, and that subset was treated as a discovery cohort. Typing coverage differed by locus: A, B, C, DRB1 and DQB1 were typed in about 629-630 donors, DQA1 in 522, DPA1 in approximately 610, and DPB1 in about 450. The aim of the study was to test whether cataloging public T cell receptors could identify signatures of past pathogen exposure. To decide whether each TCR beta V gene segment behaved as functional or pseudogenic, an earlier analysis of several hundred of the donors relied on high-throughput TCR beta sequencing. Using immunosequencing, the study profiled T cell repertoires from around 670 subjects and related those repertoires to cytomegalovirus serostatus. Along with the approximately 700-subject first cohort, a separate validation cohort of 120 different subjects was used. Because of strong linkage in the cohort, four to six DR-DQ haplotypes were treated as single units for association and clustering. All discovery cohort repertoires had been generated using a single sequencing platform. HLA typing included class I and class II loci at four-digit resolution. An early release that covered roughly 600 HLA-typed donors contained approximately 300 gigabases of sequencing data and 75 million to 100 million unique TCR sequences. Study-wide conclusions, independent of this receptor: Only TCR beta chains were sequenced in this cohort, and the absence of alpha or paired-chain data limited detectable features. In a later analysis, HLA-associated TCR beta chains were found to be more clonally expanded and to have lower generation probabilities than equally common non-associated chains. Linkage disequilibrium might explain the correlated functional status among segregating V segments, but an unknown experimental factor could not be ruled out. Presence/absence analyses assumed roughly uniform sequencing depth across donors, an assumption that may not hold. A later analysis found that most CMV-associated TCR beta chains appeared HLA-restricted, with HLA associations seemingly driven largely by CMV exposure. Some IMGT-functional V segments, including TRBV6-2 and TRBV6-3, could not be distinguished by the 87-base-pair reads and were therefore excluded. In vitro tests confirmed that three of the cytomegalovirus-associated TCR beta chains recognize cytomegalovirus antigens. A cluster of highly shared sequence variants was judged likely to be a technical artifact of the sequencing pipeline. In a later analysis, the rate of TCR association differed among HLA loci, with DRB1 alleles having the most associated TCRs and HLA-C alleles having the fewest. In both the original and validation cohorts, the classifier was reported to diagnose cytomegalovirus status with high specificity and sensitivity. In a later genetic analysis, fewer N-insertions in productive TCRs were reported among donors in an Asian-associated ancestry cluster than the approximately 710-donor mean. According to the authors, the approach could potentially be generalized to other disease states and immunological phenotypes. A later analysis associated 15,000 to 20,000 TCR beta sequences with specific HLA alleles at a false discovery rate of 0.05. Several of the top co-occurrence clusters appeared to be linked to parvovirus B19, influenza, CMV and Epstein-Barr virus, according to a later analysis. In an earlier analysis of approximately 600 of the donors, most TCR beta V segments were observed in productive rearrangements about 87% or about 30% of the time, broadly matching IMGT annotations. When HLA alleles, especially DR and DQ, strongly co-occurred, attributing TCR associations to individual alleles was difficult. HLA typing was unavailable for some donors at each locus, so association tests used only the typed subset. Because counts were too low, more than 15 rarely observed V segments, including chromosome 9 orphons, were excluded from the earlier analysis of roughly 580 of the donors. In the study, roughly 160 TCR beta chains were listed as associated with cytomegalovirus. Across donors, most TCR sequences were observed very rarely, whereas some public TCRs were present in many individuals. A further reported finding was that TCR beta sequences accurately predicted the HLA-A and HLA-B alleles for most subjects in the first cohort. A later genetic analysis associated a missense DCLRE1C variant with V-gene and J-gene trimming of TCR beta chains, and an independent cohort replicated the association. The only immune exposure information available for the cohort was CMV serostatus.

From a lookup of the germline V gene, CDR1 and CDR2 are SQVTM and ANQGSEA. The CDR3 has 12 amino acids, counting the end cysteine and phenylalanine. Just the 36-base CDR3 DNA is kept, in frame starting at base 1. V trim: 2 bases; J trim: 6 bases; unmatched bases: 0. Points on this clone: No antigen is known for it. No much larger clonotype is one base removed from it; base qualities were not supplied.

The cohort was made up of approximately 670 healthy bone marrow donors. At the time of sampling, every cohort member was nominally healthy, though immune exposures that went unrecorded were likely present. The donor tested CMV seronegative, placing the donor among the roughly 350 seronegative members of the cohort. Each donor provided a peripheral blood sample, and peripheral blood mononuclear cells were used for TCR beta sequencing. Genomic DNA extraction from the blood cell samples was performed with the Qiagen DNeasy Blood Extraction Kit. The protocol used for the library was the immunoSEQ multiplex PCR assay. The multiplex PCR relied on a mix of 60 forward primers for TCR Vbeta segments and 13 reverse primers for TCR Jbeta segments. A multiplex PCR assay on genomic DNA amplified the CDR3 region of rearranged TCR beta genes. Amplified TCR beta libraries were sequenced as 87-base-pair reads on the Illumina HiSeq System. In the original analysis: Across the 700 or so repertoires, a later analysis counted approximately 83 million unique TCR beta chains, about 10 million of which were shared by at least two donors. To remove PCR and sequencing errors, raw reads were error-corrected and collapsed into unique sequences using a nearest-neighbor algorithm that merged closely related sequences. Alignment of CDR3 sequences to IMGT reference sequences was used to assign V, D and J gene segments. For a sequence to be retained, a match of at least six nucleotides to both a V gene segment and a J gene segment was required. Rearrangements were called productive when the CDR3 lacked stop codons and stayed in frame with V and J; all others were non-productive. CDR3 was defined by IMGT convention, running from the second conserved V-encoded cysteine to the conserved J-encoded phenylalanine. In an earlier analysis of more than 550 of the donors, sequences lacking an unambiguous match to a single V gene segment were excluded. In an earlier analysis of about 590 of the donors, a V segment was called functional when productive rearrangements were above 56.7%, and segregating when the standard deviation between donors exceeded 5%. A statistical classification framework was developed to diagnose cytomegalovirus status using the catalog of TCR beta chain sequences. V and J gene assignment, in a later analysis, came from comparing TCR nucleotide sequences with IMGT/GENE-DB human TR gene sequences. The TCRdist pipeline was used in a later analysis to assign CDR3 sequences and most-parsimonious VDJ recombination scenarios. In a later analysis, each TCR beta chain was defined by its CDR3 amino acid sequence together with its V-gene family, and reads lacking a unique V-gene family were excluded. As a way to deal with suspected cross-contamination and a sequencing artifact, a later analysis dropped approximately 590 nucleotide sequences that were highly shared and had low generation probability. In a later analysis, a clonal expansion index was calculated for each public chain from normalized within-repertoire ranks of inferred template counts. In a later analysis, generation probabilities were computed using a VDJ recombination model fitted to out-of-frame rearrangements, and the results were checked against IGoR. A later analysis scored TCR-TCR, TCR-HLA and TCR-CMV co-occurrence with hypergeometric tests, applying a repertoire-size bias correction to TCR pairs. To estimate false discovery rates, a later analysis permuted the HLA or CMV assignments 20 times. In a later analysis, co-occurring TCRs were grouped with DBSCAN, and TCRdist sequence similarity was added when clustering was performed within HLA-allele-positive subsets. Co-occurrence clustering excluded repertoires with fewer than 30,000 or more than 120,000 public chains, plus five with anomalous nucleotide sharing. In its TCRdb copy, this immuneACCESS table keeps in-frame sequences only and misses some clones. Where compared with another copy, unresolved V genes explain less than half of these, and the others have no known cause. V and J calls and clone size come straight from that table; D and trimming were deduced from the DNA. A total of some 150,000 clones appear in this sample, approximately 87% of them only once. About 1.5% of the sample goes to the ten largest clones.

The clonotype originates from a man in his forties in good health and CMV-seronegative. The sequenced material came from PBMCs. Here the chain combines TRBV29-1 and TRBJ2-3, and 9 junctional nucleotides match TRBD2. The DNA sequence is TGCAGCGTTGAAACTAGCGGGGATACGCAGTATTTT. Its amino acids are CSVETSGDTQYF.